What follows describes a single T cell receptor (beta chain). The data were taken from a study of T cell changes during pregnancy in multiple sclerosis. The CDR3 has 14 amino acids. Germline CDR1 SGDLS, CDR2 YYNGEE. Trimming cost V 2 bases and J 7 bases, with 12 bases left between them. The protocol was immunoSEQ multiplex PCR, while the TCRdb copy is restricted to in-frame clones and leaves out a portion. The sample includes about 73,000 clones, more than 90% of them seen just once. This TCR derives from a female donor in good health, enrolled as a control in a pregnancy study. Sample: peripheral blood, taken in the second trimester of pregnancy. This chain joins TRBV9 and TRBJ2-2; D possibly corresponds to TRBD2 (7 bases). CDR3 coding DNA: TGTGCCAGCAGCGTTACAGGGAGGGGCGGGGAGCTGTTTTTT. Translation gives CASSVTGRGGELFF.